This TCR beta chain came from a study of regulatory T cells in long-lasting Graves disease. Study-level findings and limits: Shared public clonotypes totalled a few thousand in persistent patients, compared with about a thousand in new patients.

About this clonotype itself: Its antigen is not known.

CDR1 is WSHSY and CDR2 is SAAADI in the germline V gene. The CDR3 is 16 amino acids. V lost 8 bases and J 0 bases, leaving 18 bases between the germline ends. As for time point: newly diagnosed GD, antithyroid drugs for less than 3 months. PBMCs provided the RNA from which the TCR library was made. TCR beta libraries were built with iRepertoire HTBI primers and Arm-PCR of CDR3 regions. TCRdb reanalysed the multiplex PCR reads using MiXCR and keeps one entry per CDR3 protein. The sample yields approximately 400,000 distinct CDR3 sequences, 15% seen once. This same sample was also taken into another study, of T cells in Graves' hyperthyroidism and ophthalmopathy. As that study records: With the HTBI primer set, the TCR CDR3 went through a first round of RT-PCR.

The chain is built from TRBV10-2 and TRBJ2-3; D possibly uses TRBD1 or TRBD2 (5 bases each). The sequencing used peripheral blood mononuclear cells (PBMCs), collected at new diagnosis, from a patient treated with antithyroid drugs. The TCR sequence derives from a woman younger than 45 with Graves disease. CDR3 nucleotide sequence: TGCGCCAGCCGGAACCTAGGGGACGCTAGCACAGATACGCAGTATTTT. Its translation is CASRNLGDASTDTQYF.